Shown below are 9 T cell receptor beta chains from a single sample sequenced in a study of CD8+ T cells in alopecia areata. Sequencing templates came from extracted RNA that was reverse transcribed into cDNA. The method was immunoSEQ multiplex PCR; TCRdb's version includes in-frame clones alone and lacks a portion of them. Altogether 100,000 to 120,000 clones are present, 45% to 60% being singletons, with the ten largest covering about 23%. Sequenced: NKG2D-low CD8+ T cells sorted from blood. These receptors were obtained from a human donor with alopecia areata.

The rearrangement joins TRBV19 to TRBJ1-1, with TRBD1 identical over 9 bases. Germline values: CDR1 LNHDA, CDR2 SQIVND (reference sequence). Unmatched junction bases numbered 7, after V lost 6 bases and J lost 5 bases. The CDR3 is 14 amino acids. CDR3 sequence: CASSTWTGDTEAFF. CDR3 nucleotides: TGTGCCAGTAGCACCTGGACAGGGGATACTGAAGCTTTCTTT.

This clone was recorded only once. The chain recombines TRBV28 with TRBJ1-5, with D perhaps TRBD1 (5 bases). Germline V gene lookup returns CDR1 MDHEN and CDR2 SYDVKM. The germline V and J ends were trimmed by 6 bases and 5 bases, with 29 bases remaining between them. This CDR3 comprises 19 residues. The CDR3 DNA follows: TGTGCCAGCAGCCTAGGACGGGGAGGGGTTGACCGAAGGGATCAGCCCCAGCATTTT. Protein product: CASSLGRGGVDRRDQPQHF.

The CDR3 sequence: CATQGRNYGYTF. CDR3 sequence (DNA): TGTGCCACCCAGGGACGTAACTATGGCTACACCTTC. V gene TRBV2 combines with J gene TRBJ1-2; D might be TRBD1 (5 bases). The CDR3 is made up of 12 amino acids. The germline gives CDR1 SNHLY, CDR2 FYNNEI. Trimming cost V 10 bases and J 1 base, with 10 bases left between them.

This clone has more than one count but fewer than ten. V is TRBV7-9 and J is TRBJ1-1; D gene uncertain. This CDR3 is built from 14 residues. Germline V lookup: CDR1 SEHNR, CDR2 FQNEAQ (reference sequence). The germline V and J ends were trimmed by 1 base and 7 bases, with 13 bases remaining between them. This CDR3 reads CASSLELLRFEAFF. The CDR3 nucleotides read TGTGCCAGCAGCTTAGAATTGTTACGATTTGAAGCTTTCTTT. The variable domain in full, completed from reference TRBV7-9 and TRBJ1-1, reads DTGVSQNPRHKITKRGQNVTFRCDPISEHNRLYWYRQTLGQGPEFLTYFQNEAQLEKSRLLSDRFSAERPKGSFSTLEIQRTEQGDSAMYLCASSLELLRFEAFFGQGTRLTVV.

This chain connects TRBV9 to TRBJ2-2; D is unresolved. Germline loops: CDR1 SGDLS, CDR2 YYNGEE. Trimming stripped 0 bases from V and 8 bases from J, with 11 bases between. This CDR3 has 14 amino acids. This CDR3 is CASSVEPTWGELFF. In nucleotides, the CDR3 is TGTGCCAGCAGCGTAGAGCCAACTTGGGGGGAGCTGTTTTTT.

The chain carries TRBV5-1 and TRBJ2-7; either TRBD1 or TRBD2 may fit D (5 bases each). The CDR3 loop spans 14 amino acids. The germline V and J ends were trimmed by 2 bases and 2 bases, with 11 bases remaining between them. Germline lookup yields CDR1 SGHRS and CDR2 YFSETQ. The CDR3 region is CASSFRDLTYEQYF. The CDR3 DNA is TGCGCCAGCAGCTTCCGGGACCTTACCTACGAGCAGTACTTC. The whole variable domain, remainder taken from reference TRBV5-1 and TRBJ2-7, is KAGVTQTPRYLIKTRGQQVTLSCSPISGHRSVSWYQQTPGQGLQFLFEYFSETQRNKGNFPGRFSGRQFSNSRSEMNVSTLELGDSALYLCASSFRDLTYEQYFGPGTRLTVT.

The rearrangement links TRBV25-1 to TRBJ2-7; D is possibly TRBD1 (5 bases). CDR1 is MGHDK and CDR2 is SYGVNS in the germline V gene. This CDR3 comprises 12 residues. Between the trimmed V and J ends, which lost 11 bases and 6 bases, there was a span of 17 bases. The CDR3 bases are TGTGCCGCCGGGCAGGGTCTCCCCGAGCAGTACTTC. Its protein is CAAGQGLPEQYF.

The chain carries TRBV9 and TRBJ2-1, with a possible D match to TRBD1 (6 bases). Trimming removed 4 bases at V and 5 bases at J, with 13 bases between. CDR1 and CDR2 (germline): SGDLS, YYNGEE. This CDR3 region has 14 residues. In DNA, the CDR3 is TGTGCCAGCAGCACAACAGGGAACAACAATGAGCAGTTCTTC. The encoded protein is CASSTTGNNNEQFF.

In nucleotides, the CDR3 is TGTGCCAGCAGAGAGGTGGACTCCCTCCCCTACGAGCAGTACTTC. The encoded protein is CASREVDSLPYEQYF. The chain recombines TRBV6-5 with TRBJ2-7, with D possibly being TRBD2 (5 bases). The germline V and J ends were trimmed by 6 bases and 2 bases, with 17 bases remaining between them. CDR3 length equals 15 residues. Germline CDR1 MNHEY, CDR2 SVGAGI.